The rows below give T cell receptor beta chains drawn from one sample of a study of preoperative IRX-2 immunotherapy in early breast cancer. Data came from immunoSEQ multiplex PCR; TCRdb stores just in-frame clones and leaves some out. The sample has a few thousand clones; about two thirds are singletons. Sequenced material: tumor tissue, taken after IRX-2 immunotherapy. These receptors all stem from a human donor with breast cancer. CDR3s include the opening cysteine and the closing phenylalanine or tryptophan. Each record gives: clone size, J gene, CDR3 length, V gene, D gene, CDR3 DNA, CDR3 protein. A D gene is named only where the DNA matches it firmly. Part of the rows lack a size; the others show once, few, many or a class for expanded clones.

clone size: .
J gene: TRBJ2-2
CDR3 length: 15
V gene: TRBV6-8
D gene: .
CDR3 DNA: TGTGCCTGCCTACGGGGACGCTCGAACACCGGGGAGCTGTTTTTT
CDR3 protein: CACLRGRSNTGELFF

clone size: once
J gene: TRBJ1-5
CDR3 length: 15
V gene: TRBV5-1
D gene: .
CDR3 DNA: TGCGCCAGCAGCTTACTGAGTGGAAGCAATCAGCCCCAGCATTTT
CDR3 protein: CASSLLSGSNQPQHF

clone size: .
J gene: TRBJ1-2
CDR3 length: 15
V gene: TRBV19
D gene: TRBD1
CDR3 DNA: TGTGCCAGTAACAAACCCGGGACAGGGAGTTATGGCTACACCTTC
CDR3 protein: CASNKPGTGSYGYTF

clone size: .
J gene: TRBJ2-7
CDR3 length: 16
V gene: TRBV11-3
D gene: .
CDR3 DNA: TGTGCCAGCAGCTTAGATCAGTGGCAGGGTGGCTACGAGCAGTACTTC
CDR3 protein: CASSLDQWQGGYEQYF

clone size: medium-sized
J gene: TRBJ2-1
CDR3 length: 16
V gene: TRBV10-2
D gene: TRBD1
CDR3 DNA: TGCGCCAGCAGAGGGACAGACATCCCACCTTACAATGAGCAGTTCTTC
CDR3 protein: CASRGTDIPPYNEQFF

clone size: .
J gene: TRBJ1-3
CDR3 length: 17
V gene: TRBV18
D gene: .
CDR3 DNA: TGTGCCAGCTCACCCTCGGACAGTGGGTTCTCTGGAAACACCATATATTTT
CDR3 protein: CASSPSDSGFSGNTIYF

clone size: .
J gene: TRBJ1-1
CDR3 length: 12
V gene: TRBV6-8
D gene: .
CDR3 DNA: TGTGCCAGCAGTTTAATATTCACTGAAGCTTTCTTT
CDR3 protein: CASSLIFTEAFF

clone size: .
J gene: TRBJ2-7
CDR3 length: 14
V gene: TRBV28
D gene: .
CDR3 DNA: TGTGCCAGCACCAAACAGTTAAAATCCTACGAGCAGTACTTC
CDR3 protein: CASTKQLKSYEQYF

clone size: .
J gene: TRBJ2-3
CDR3 length: 16
V gene: TRBV7-6
D gene: TRBD2
CDR3 DNA: TGTGCCAGCAGCTCCCGGACTAGCGGAGAAGGGGATACGCAGTATTTT
CDR3 protein: CASSSRTSGEGDTQYF

clone size: .
J gene: TRBJ2-6
CDR3 length: 18
V gene: TRBV6-7
D gene: .
CDR3 DNA: TGTGCCAGCAGCCCTTCCTGGCAGCCCTACTCTGGGGCCAACGTCCTGACTTTC
CDR3 protein: CASSPSWQPYSGANVLTF

clone size: once
J gene: TRBJ1-3
CDR3 length: 15
V gene: TRBV10-2
D gene: .
CDR3 DNA: TGCGCCAGCAGCTGGGACTTGACGGGTGGAAACACCATATATTTT
CDR3 protein: CASSWDLTGGNTIYF

clone size: few
J gene: TRBJ2-3
CDR3 length: 13
V gene: TRBV19
D gene: .
CDR3 DNA: TGTGCCAGTAGTACGACAGGCACAGATACGCAGTATTTT
CDR3 protein: CASSTTGTDTQYF

clone size: once
J gene: TRBJ2-2
CDR3 length: 14
V gene: TRBV19
D gene: .
CDR3 DNA: TGTGCCAGTAGACTTGACAGGGAGGTCGGGGAGCTGTTTTTT
CDR3 protein: CASRLDREVGELFF

clone size: .
J gene: TRBJ2-2
CDR3 length: 14
V gene: TRBV11-3
D gene: TRBD1
CDR3 DNA: TGTGCCAGCAGCTTCGACAGGGCCACCGGGGAGCTGTTTTTT
CDR3 protein: CASSFDRATGELFF

clone size: .
J gene: TRBJ2-7
CDR3 length: 15
V gene: TRBV19
D gene: TRBD1
CDR3 DNA: TGTGCCAGTAGTACCGGGACAGGGTTCTGGTACGAGCAGTACTTC
CDR3 protein: CASSTGTGFWYEQYF

clone size: .
J gene: TRBJ2-4
CDR3 length: 14
V gene: TRBV29-1
D gene: TRBD2
CDR3 DNA: TGCAGCGCCAACAGTTGGGAGGGCAAAAACATTCAGTACTTC
CDR3 protein: CSANSWEGKNIQYF

clone size: once
J gene: TRBJ2-7
CDR3 length: 14
V gene: TRBV7-6
D gene: TRBD1
CDR3 DNA: TGTGCCAGCAGCTTATGGACAGGGTCCTACGAGCAGTACTTC
CDR3 protein: CASSLWTGSYEQYF

clone size: .
J gene: TRBJ2-1
CDR3 length: 13
V gene: TRBV19
D gene: .
CDR3 DNA: TGTGCCAGTACATATGGCTCCTACAATGAGCAGTTCTTC
CDR3 protein: CASTYGSYNEQFF

clone size: .
J gene: TRBJ2-1
CDR3 length: 18
V gene: TRBV6-8
D gene: TRBD2
CDR3 DNA: TGTGCCAGCAGTTCTCCCCTAGGGGGGCGGGAGGGCCTTAATGAGCAGTTCTTC
CDR3 protein: CASSSPLGGREGLNEQFF

clone size: .
J gene: TRBJ2-6
CDR3 length: 15
V gene: TRBV15
D gene: .
CDR3 DNA: TGTGCCACCAGCAGAGACAACTCTGGGGCCAACGTCCTGACTTTC
CDR3 protein: CATSRDNSGANVLTF

clone size: .
J gene: TRBJ1-1
CDR3 length: 16
V gene: TRBV6-8
D gene: .
CDR3 DNA: TGTGCCAGCAGTTACTCGAGACAAGGGAGGAACACTGAAGCTTTCTTT
CDR3 protein: CASSYSRQGRNTEAFF

clone size: medium-sized
J gene: TRBJ1-2
CDR3 length: 16
V gene: TRBV19
D gene: TRBD1
CDR3 DNA: TGTGCCAGTAGTACTAATGGGAGGGGGCTCGGCTATGGCTACACCTTC
CDR3 protein: CASSTNGRGLGYGYTF

clone size: .
J gene: TRBJ1-5
CDR3 length: 14
V gene: TRBV6-8
D gene: .
CDR3 DNA: TGTGCCAGCGGAGAGTTTTCAGGGATTCAGCCCCAGCATTTT
CDR3 protein: CASGEFSGIQPQHF

clone size: .
J gene: TRBJ2-2
CDR3 length: 19
V gene: TRBV7-1
D gene: TRBD2
CDR3 DNA: TGTGCCAGCAGCCCCTGGCTAGCGGGAGGGCGGTTAGGCACCGGGGAGCTGTTTTTT
CDR3 protein: CASSPWLAGGRLGTGELFF

clone size: few
J gene: TRBJ2-7
CDR3 length: 14
V gene: TRBV11-3
D gene: .
CDR3 DNA: TGTGCCAGCAGCCTAGTTGGCAATTCCTACGAGCAGTACTTC
CDR3 protein: CASSLVGNSYEQYF

clone size: few
J gene: TRBJ2-7
CDR3 length: 15
V gene: TRBV11-3
D gene: .
CDR3 DNA: TGTGCCAGCAGCCGGCAACAGGGTCCCTCCTACGAGCAGTACTTC
CDR3 protein: CASSRQQGPSYEQYF

clone size: .
J gene: TRBJ1-1
CDR3 length: 13
V gene: TRBV19
D gene: .
CDR3 DNA: TGTGCCAGTGAGGGGAGGGAGAACACTGAAGCTTTCTTT
CDR3 protein: CASEGRENTEAFF

clone size: .
J gene: TRBJ1-3
CDR3 length: 16
V gene: TRBV11-3
D gene: .
CDR3 DNA: TGTGCCAGCAGCTTGTCAGAGACTTACTCTGGAAACACCATATATTTT
CDR3 protein: CASSLSETYSGNTIYF

clone size: .
J gene: TRBJ2-3
CDR3 length: 14
V gene: TRBV6-8
D gene: TRBD1
CDR3 DNA: TGTGCCAGCAGCGACAGGGCCCTCACAGATACGCAGTATTTT
CDR3 protein: CASSDRALTDTQYF

clone size: .
J gene: TRBJ2-7
CDR3 length: 15
V gene: TRBV5-1
D gene: TRBD1
CDR3 DNA: TGCGCCAGCAGCACGGACAGGGTTTATTCCTACGAGCAGTACTTC
CDR3 protein: CASSTDRVYSYEQYF

clone size: .
J gene: TRBJ2-5
CDR3 length: 16
V gene: TRBV6-8
D gene: TRBD1
CDR3 DNA: TGTGCCAGCAGTCAATTTTTTCGGGACAGCCAAGAGACCCAGTACTTC
CDR3 protein: CASSQFFRDSQETQYF

clone size: .
J gene: TRBJ1-1
CDR3 length: 12
V gene: TRBV29-1
D gene: .
CDR3 DNA: TGCAGCGCTTCACAGGGGAACACTGAAGCTTTCTTT
CDR3 protein: CSASQGNTEAFF

clone size: .
J gene: TRBJ2-7
CDR3 length: 15
V gene: TRBV19
D gene: TRBD1
CDR3 DNA: TGTGCCAGTAGTATATCTCGACAGGGGGGGTACGAGCAGTACTTC
CDR3 protein: CASSISRQGGYEQYF

clone size: .
J gene: TRBJ2-4
CDR3 length: 15
V gene: TRBV12-5
D gene: .
CDR3 DNA: TGTGCTAGTGGTTTAACGTTCCTAGCCAAAAACATTCAGTACTTC
CDR3 protein: CASGLTFLAKNIQYF

clone size: .
J gene: TRBJ2-7
CDR3 length: 17
V gene: TRBV15
D gene: .
CDR3 DNA: TGTGCCACCAGCAGCGGCCGGGGTAAACGGGAGAGCGACGAGCAGTACTTC
CDR3 protein: CATSSGRGKRESDEQYF

clone size: medium-sized
J gene: TRBJ2-7
CDR3 length: 14
V gene: TRBV19
D gene: TRBD2
CDR3 DNA: TGTGCCAGTAGTGCCACTAGCGACGCCTACGAGCAGTACTTC
CDR3 protein: CASSATSDAYEQYF

clone size: large
J gene: TRBJ2-1
CDR3 length: 15
V gene: TRBV12-2
D gene: .
CDR3 DNA: TGTGCCACCTCACCTCCGGGACTAGCAGGGAATGAGCAGTTCTTC
CDR3 protein: CATSPPGLAGNEQFF

clone size: few
J gene: TRBJ2-3
CDR3 length: 15
V gene: TRBV6-8
D gene: TRBD1
CDR3 DNA: TGTGCCAGCAGTTACGGACAGGGGCGGAGCGATACGCAGTATTTT
CDR3 protein: CASSYGQGRSDTQYF

clone size: .
J gene: TRBJ1-2
CDR3 length: 12
V gene: TRBV25-1
D gene: .
CDR3 DNA: TGTGCCAGCAGTGAATACGATACCCCCACCTCCTTC
CDR3 protein: CASSEYDTPTSF

clone size: .
J gene: TRBJ1-4
CDR3 length: 14
V gene: TRBV6-8
D gene: .
CDR3 DNA: TGTGCCAGCAGTTACGATAGGGGTCGAGAAAAACTGTTTTTT
CDR3 protein: CASSYDRGREKLFF

clone size: few
J gene: TRBJ2-5
CDR3 length: 14
V gene: TRBV28
D gene: .
CDR3 DNA: TGTGCCAGCACGACTGGGACGGGACAAGAGACCCAGTACTTC
CDR3 protein: CASTTGTGQETQYF

clone size: medium-sized
J gene: TRBJ2-1
CDR3 length: 16
V gene: TRBV19
D gene: TRBD2
CDR3 DNA: TGTGCCACCAGTCGACAAGCGGGAGGGTCCTACAATGAGCAGTTCTTC
CDR3 protein: CATSRQAGGSYNEQFF

clone size: few
J gene: TRBJ2-1
CDR3 length: 12
V gene: TRBV6-1
D gene: .
CDR3 DNA: TGTGCCAGCAGTGAAGTTTACAATGAGCAGTTCTTC
CDR3 protein: CASSEVYNEQFF

clone size: .
J gene: TRBJ1-1
CDR3 length: 18
V gene: TRBV23-1
D gene: TRBD1
CDR3 DNA: TGCGCCAGCAGCCACCTCCGGGGCAGGGGGGGATTTGGCACTGAAGCTTTCTTT
CDR3 protein: CASSHLRGRGGFGTEAFF

clone size: .
J gene: TRBJ2-1
CDR3 length: 16
V gene: TRBV11-3
D gene: TRBD2
CDR3 DNA: TGTGCCAGCCACCCACCCGTAGCGGGAGGGCTTAATGAGCAGTTCTTC
CDR3 protein: CASHPPVAGGLNEQFF

clone size: .
J gene: TRBJ2-7
CDR3 length: 14
V gene: TRBV18
D gene: TRBD1
CDR3 DNA: TGTGCCAGCTCACCGGACTCTGGACAGGACGAGCAGTACTTC
CDR3 protein: CASSPDSGQDEQYF